This T cell receptor beta chain came from a study of OX40 agonist ivuxolimab in advanced cancers. Profiled with immunoSEQ multiplex PCR; TCRdb holds only in-frame clones, not every one. The data show approximately 70,000 clones, around 90% seen once. The germline CDR1 and CDR2 sequences are MDHEN and SYDVKM. The V and J ends lost 2 bases and 0 bases respectively, with 18 bases between them. The CDR3 is 18 amino acids. V usage is TRBV28 and J usage is TRBJ2-3, with D possibly being TRBD2 (5 bases). The specimen was CD4+ or CD8+ T cells sorted from blood, collected in a trial of the OX40 agonist ivuxolimab. This sequence originates from an adult with an advanced solid tumor such as melanoma, head and neck, liver or kidney cancer. CDR3: CASSLVPGVYLSTDTQYF. CDR3 coding DNA: TGTGCCAGCAGTTTAGTCCCCGGGGTCTACCTTAGCACAGATACGCAGTATTTT. Supplemented by reference TRBV28 and TRBJ2-3, the full variable domain reads DVKVTQSSRYLVKRTGEKVFLECVQDMDHENMFWYRQDPGLGLRLIYFSYDVKMKEKGDIPEGYSVSREKKERFSLILESASTNQTSMYLCASSLVPGVYLSTDTQYFGPGTRLTVL.